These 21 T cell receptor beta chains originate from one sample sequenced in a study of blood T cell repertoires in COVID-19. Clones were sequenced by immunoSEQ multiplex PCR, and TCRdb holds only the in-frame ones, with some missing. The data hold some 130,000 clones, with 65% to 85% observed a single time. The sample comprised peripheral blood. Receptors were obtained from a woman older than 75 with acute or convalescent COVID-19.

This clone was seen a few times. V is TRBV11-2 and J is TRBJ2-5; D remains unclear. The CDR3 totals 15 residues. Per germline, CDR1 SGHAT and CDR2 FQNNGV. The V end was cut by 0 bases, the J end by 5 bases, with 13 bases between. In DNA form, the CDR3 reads TGTGCCAGCAGCTTAGATCGGTTGGAGTCGGAGACCCAGTACTTC. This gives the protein CASSLDRLESETQYF.

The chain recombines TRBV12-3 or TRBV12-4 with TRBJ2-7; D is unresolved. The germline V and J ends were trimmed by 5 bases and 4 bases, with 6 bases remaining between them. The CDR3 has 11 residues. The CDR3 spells CASSRFYEQYF. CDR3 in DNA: TGTGCCAGCAGTCGGTTTTACGAGCAGTACTTC.

The CDR3 region is CEIGTGAGNTIYF. The CDR3 DNA is TGTGAAATTGGGACAGGGGCTGGAAACACCATATATTTT. This sequence joins TRBV2 and TRBJ1-3; 10 bases are a match to TRBD1. The CDR3 consists of 13 residues. Germline V gene lookup returns CDR1 SNHLY and CDR2 FYNNEI.

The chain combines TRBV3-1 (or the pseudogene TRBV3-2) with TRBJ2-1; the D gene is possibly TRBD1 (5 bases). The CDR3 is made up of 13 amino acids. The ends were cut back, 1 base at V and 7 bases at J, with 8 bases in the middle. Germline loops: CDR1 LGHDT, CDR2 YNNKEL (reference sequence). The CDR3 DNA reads TGTGCCAGCAGCCAAGGTGACAGAAATGAGCAGTTCTTC. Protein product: CASSQGDRNEQFF.

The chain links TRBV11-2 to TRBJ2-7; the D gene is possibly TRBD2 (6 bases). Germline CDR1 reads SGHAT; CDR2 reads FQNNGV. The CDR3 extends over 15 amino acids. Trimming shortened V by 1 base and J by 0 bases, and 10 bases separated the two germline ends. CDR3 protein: CASSLAGDFSYEQYF. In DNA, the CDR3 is TGTGCCAGCAGCTTAGCGGGGGATTTCTCCTACGAGCAGTACTTC.

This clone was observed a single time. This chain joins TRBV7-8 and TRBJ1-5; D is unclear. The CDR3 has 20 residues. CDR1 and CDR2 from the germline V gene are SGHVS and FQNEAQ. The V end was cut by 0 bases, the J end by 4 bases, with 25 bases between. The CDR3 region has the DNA TGTGCCAGCAGCTTAGCCCGGATACCCATCGGAAAACGGGGTAATCAGCCCCAGCATTTT. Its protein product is CASSLARIPIGKRGNQPQHF.

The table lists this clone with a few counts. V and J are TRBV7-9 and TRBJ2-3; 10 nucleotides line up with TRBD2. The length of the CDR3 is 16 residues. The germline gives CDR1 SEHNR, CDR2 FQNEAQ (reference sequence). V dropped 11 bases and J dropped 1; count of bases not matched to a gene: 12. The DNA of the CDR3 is TGTGCCCGTCAACCCTCCGGGACTAGCGGCACAGATACGCAGTATTTT. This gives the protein CARQPSGTSGTDTQYF.

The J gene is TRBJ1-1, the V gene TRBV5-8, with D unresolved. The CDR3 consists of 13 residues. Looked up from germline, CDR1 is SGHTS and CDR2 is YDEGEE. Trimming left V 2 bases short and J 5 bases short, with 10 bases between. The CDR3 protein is CASSFPGVTEAFF. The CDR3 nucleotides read TGTGCCAGCAGCTTCCCCGGGGTAACTGAAGCTTTCTTT.

CDR3 residues: CASSLVDRTQYF. As DNA, the CDR3 is TGCGCCAGCAGCTTAGTTGACAGGACCCAGTACTTC. This chain connects TRBV5-1 to TRBJ2-5; D perhaps matches TRBD1 (5 bases). Trimming took 2 bases from V and 7 from J, leaving 9 bases between them. Germline lookup yields CDR1 SGHRS and CDR2 YFSETQ. The CDR3 is 12 amino acids.

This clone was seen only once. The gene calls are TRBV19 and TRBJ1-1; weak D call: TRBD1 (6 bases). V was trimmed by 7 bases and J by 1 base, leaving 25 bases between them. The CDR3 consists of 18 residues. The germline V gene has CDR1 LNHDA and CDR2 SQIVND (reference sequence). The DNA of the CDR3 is TGTGCCAGTACCCCCATCCCACCCGGGACATTAAAGAACACTGAAGCTTTCTTT. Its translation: CASTPIPPGTLKNTEAFF.

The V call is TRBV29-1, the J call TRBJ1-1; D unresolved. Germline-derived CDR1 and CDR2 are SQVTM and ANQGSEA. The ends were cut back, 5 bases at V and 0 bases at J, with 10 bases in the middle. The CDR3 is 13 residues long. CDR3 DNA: TGCAGCGTTTGCAGAAAAATGAACACTGAAGCTTTCTTT. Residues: CSVCRKMNTEAFF. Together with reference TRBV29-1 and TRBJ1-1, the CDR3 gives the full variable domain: SAVISQKPSRDICQRGTSLTIQCQVDSQVTMMFWYRQQPGQSLTLIATANQGSEATYESGFVIDKFPISRPNLTFSTLTVSNMSPEDSSIYLCSVCRKMNTEAFFGQGTRLTVV.

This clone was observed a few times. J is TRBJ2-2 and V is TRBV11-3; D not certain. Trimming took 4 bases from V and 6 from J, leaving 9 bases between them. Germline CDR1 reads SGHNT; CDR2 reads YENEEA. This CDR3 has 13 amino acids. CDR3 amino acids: CASSYNQAGELFF. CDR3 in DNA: TGTGCCAGCAGCTACAATCAGGCCGGGGAGCTGTTTTTT.

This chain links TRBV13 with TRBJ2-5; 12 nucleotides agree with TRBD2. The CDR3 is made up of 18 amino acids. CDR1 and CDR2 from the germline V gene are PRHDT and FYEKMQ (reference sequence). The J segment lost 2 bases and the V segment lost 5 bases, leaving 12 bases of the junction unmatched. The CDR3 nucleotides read TGTGCCAGCAGCACAAGACTAGCGGGAGACGCCCGGCAAGAGACCCAGTACTTC. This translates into CASSTRLAGDARQETQYF. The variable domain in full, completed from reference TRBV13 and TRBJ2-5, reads AAGVIQSPRHLIKEKRETATLKCYPIPRHDTVYWYQQGPGQDPQFLISFYEKMQSDKGSIPDRFSAQQFSDYHSELNMSSLELGDSALYFCASSTRLAGDARQETQYFGPGTRLLVL.

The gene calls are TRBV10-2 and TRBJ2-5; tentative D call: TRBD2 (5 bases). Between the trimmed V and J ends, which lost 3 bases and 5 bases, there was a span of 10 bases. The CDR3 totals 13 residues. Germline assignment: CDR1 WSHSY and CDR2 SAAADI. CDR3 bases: TGCGCCAGCAGTGACTGGGAGAGGGAGACCCAGTACTTC. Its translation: CASSDWERETQYF.

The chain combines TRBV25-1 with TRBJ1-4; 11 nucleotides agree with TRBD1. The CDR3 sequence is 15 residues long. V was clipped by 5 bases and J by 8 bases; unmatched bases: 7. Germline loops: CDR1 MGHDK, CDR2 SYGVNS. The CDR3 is CASSPWTGGEEKLFF. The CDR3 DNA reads TGTGCCAGCAGTCCTTGGACAGGGGGCGAGGAAAAACTGTTTTTT.

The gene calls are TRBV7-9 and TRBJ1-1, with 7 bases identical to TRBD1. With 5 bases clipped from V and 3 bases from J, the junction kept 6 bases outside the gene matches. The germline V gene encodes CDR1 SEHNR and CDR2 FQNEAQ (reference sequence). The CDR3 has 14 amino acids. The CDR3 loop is CASSQNRGYTEAFF. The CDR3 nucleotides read TGTGCCAGCAGCCAAAACAGGGGATACACTGAAGCTTTCTTT.

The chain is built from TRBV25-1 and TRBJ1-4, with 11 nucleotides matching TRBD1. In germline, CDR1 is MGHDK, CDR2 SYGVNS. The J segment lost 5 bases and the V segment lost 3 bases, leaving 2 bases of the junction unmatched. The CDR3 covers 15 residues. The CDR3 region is CASSDWTGGNEKLFF. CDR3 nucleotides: TGTGCCAGCAGTGACTGGACAGGGGGCAATGAAAAACTGTTTTTT. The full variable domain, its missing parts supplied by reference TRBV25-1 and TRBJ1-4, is EADIYQTPRYLVIGTGKKITLECSQTMGHDKMYWYQQDPGMELHLIHYSYGVNSTEKGDLSSESTVSRIRTEHFPLTLESARPSHTSQYLCASSDWTGGNEKLFFGSGTQLSVL.

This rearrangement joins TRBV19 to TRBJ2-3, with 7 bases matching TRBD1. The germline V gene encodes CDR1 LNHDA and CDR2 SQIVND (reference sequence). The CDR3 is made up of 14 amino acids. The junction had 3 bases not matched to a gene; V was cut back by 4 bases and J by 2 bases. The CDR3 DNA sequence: TGTGCCAGTAGTAGCAGGGGGACCACAGATACGCAGTATTTT. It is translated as CASSSRGTTDTQYF.

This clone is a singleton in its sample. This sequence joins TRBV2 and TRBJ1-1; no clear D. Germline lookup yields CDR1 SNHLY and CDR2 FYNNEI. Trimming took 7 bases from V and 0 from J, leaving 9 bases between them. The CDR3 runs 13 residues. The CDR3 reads CASTAGLNTEAFF. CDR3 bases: TGTGCCAGCACGGCAGGCTTGAACACTGAAGCTTTCTTT.

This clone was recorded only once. CDR3 DNA: TGTGCCAGCAGCGTAGGGGGGGTTTCTTCACCCCTCCACTTT. This encodes CASSVGGVSSPLHF. The J gene is TRBJ1-6, the V gene TRBV9, with D maybe TRBD1 (5 bases). V was pared by 0 bases and J by 9 bases, with 10 bases between. This CDR3 comprises 14 residues. CDR1 is SGDLS, CDR2 YYNGEE, per germline. Filled out from reference TRBV9 and TRBJ1-6, the complete variable domain reads DSGVTQTPKHLITATGQRVTLRCSPRSGDLSVYWYQQSLDQGLQFLIQYYNGEERAKGNILERFSAQQFPDLHSELNLSSLELGDSALYFCASSVGGVSSPLHFGNGTRLTVT.

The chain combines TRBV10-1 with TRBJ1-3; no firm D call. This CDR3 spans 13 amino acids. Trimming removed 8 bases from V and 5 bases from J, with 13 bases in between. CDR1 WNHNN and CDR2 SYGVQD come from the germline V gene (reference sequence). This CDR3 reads CASPPDDRNTIYF. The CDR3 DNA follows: TGCGCCAGCCCCCCCGATGACAGAAACACCATATATTTT.